This T cell receptor (beta chain) was observed in a study of T cell responses to AZD1222 COVID-19 vaccine. Study outcomes and limitations: At baseline, just five to seven AZD1222 recipients tested seropositive. White British ancestry dominated among donors, who included more females, and clonal diversity was possibly underestimated. Repertoire collection took place solely once the T cell response had peaked.

The protocol was immunoSEQ multiplex PCR, while the TCRdb copy is restricted to in-frame clones and leaves out a portion. The table records around 73,000 clones, about 88% of them present only once. About this clone itself: The antigen is unknown.

The V gene lost 1 base and the J gene lost 0 bases, with 12 bases spanning the gap. The CDR3 consists of 16 residues. Germline CDR1 reads SGHTA; CDR2 reads FQGNSA. Pooling covered second doses at about 4 or about 12 weeks. The receptor was derived from an adult who received the AZD1222 COVID-19 vaccine. The chain couples TRBV7-2 to TRBJ2-5; perhaps TRBD2 as D (5 bases). Here the sequenced sample was peripheral blood, taken 28 days after the second AZD1222 dose. The CDR3 here is CASSLGIARNQETQYF. Written as DNA, the CDR3 is TGTGCCAGCAGCTTAGGGATAGCGAGAAACCAAGAGACCCAGTACTTC.